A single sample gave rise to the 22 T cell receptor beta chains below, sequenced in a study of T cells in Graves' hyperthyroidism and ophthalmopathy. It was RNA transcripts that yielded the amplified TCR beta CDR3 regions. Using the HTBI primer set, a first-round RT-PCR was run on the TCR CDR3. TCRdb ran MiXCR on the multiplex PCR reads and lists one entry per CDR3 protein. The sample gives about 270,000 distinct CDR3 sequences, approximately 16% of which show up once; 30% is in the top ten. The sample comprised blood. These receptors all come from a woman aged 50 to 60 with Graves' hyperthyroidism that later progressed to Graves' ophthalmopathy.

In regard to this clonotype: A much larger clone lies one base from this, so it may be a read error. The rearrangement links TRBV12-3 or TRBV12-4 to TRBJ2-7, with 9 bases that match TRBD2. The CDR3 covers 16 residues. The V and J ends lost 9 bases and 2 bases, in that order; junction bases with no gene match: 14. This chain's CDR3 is CARGRQELAGPYEQYF. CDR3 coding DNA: TGTGCCAGGGGACGGCAGGAGCTAGCGGGACCCTACGAGCAGTACTTC.

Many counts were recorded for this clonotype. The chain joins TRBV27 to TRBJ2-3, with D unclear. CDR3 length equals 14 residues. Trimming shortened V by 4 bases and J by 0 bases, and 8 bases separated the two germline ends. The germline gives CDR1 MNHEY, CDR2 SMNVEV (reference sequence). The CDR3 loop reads CASSYSSSTDTQYF. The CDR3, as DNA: TGTGCCAGCAGTTACTCCTCTAGCACAGATACGCAGTATTTT.

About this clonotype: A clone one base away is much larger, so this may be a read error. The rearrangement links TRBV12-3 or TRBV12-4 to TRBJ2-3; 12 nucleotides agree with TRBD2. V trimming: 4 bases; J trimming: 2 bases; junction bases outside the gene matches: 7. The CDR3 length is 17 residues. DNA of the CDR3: TGTGCCAGCAGTTCGCGACTAGCGGGAGCGGACACAGATACGCAGTATTTT. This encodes CASSSRLAGADTDTQYF.

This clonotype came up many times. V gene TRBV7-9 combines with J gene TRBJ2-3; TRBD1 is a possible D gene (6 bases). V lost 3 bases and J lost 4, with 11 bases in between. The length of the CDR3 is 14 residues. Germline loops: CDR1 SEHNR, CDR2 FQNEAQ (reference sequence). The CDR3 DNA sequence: TGTGCCAGCAGCTTGGACAGTGCGGCAGATACGCAGTATTTT. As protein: CASSLDSAADTQYF.

CDR3 sequence reads: CASKGQDNYGYTF. The CDR3 bases are TGTGCCAGCAAGGGACAGGACAACTATGGCTACACCTTC. The rearrangement uses TRBV2 and TRBJ1-2; TRBD1 aligns across 8 bases. Germline V gives CDR1 SNHLY, CDR2 FYNNEI. The trim removed 7 bases at V and 2 bases at J, leaving 3 bases unmatched. The CDR3 runs to 13 residues.

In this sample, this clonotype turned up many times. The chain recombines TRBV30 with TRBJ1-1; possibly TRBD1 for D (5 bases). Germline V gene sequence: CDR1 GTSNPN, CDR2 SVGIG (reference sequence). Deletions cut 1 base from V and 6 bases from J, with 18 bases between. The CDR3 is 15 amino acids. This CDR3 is CAWSAEGQRPAEAFF. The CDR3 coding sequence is TGTGCCTGGAGTGCTGAGGGGCAGAGGCCGGCTGAAGCTTTCTTT.

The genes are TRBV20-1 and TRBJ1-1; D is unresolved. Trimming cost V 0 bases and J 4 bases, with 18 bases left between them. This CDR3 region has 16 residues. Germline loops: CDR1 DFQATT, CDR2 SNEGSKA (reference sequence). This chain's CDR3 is CSARDRSQPTFTEAFF. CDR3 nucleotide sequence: TGCAGTGCTAGAGATCGATCTCAACCTACTTTCACTGAAGCTTTCTTT.

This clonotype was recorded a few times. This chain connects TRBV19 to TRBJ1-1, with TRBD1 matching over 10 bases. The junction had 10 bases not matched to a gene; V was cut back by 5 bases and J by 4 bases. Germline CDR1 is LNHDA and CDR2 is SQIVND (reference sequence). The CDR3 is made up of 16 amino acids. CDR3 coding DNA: TGTGCCAGTAGTCCATGGGACAGGGGACGCGGCACTGAAGCTTTCTTT. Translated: CASSPWDRGRGTEAFF.

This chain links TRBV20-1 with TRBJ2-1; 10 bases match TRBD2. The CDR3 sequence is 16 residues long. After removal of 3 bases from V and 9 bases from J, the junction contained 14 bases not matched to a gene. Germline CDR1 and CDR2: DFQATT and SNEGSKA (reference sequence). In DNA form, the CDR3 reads TGCAGTGCTAGCCCTCTAGGAGCGGGAGGGGCCCGTGAGCAGTTCTTC. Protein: CSASPLGAGGAREQFF.

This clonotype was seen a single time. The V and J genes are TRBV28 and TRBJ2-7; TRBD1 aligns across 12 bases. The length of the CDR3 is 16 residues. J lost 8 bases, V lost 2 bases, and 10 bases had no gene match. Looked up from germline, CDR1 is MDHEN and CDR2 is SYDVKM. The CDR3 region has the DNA TGTGCCAGCAGTTTACCCCGGGACAGGGGGCTTTTGCAGCAGTACTTC. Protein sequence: CASSLPRDRGLLQQYF.

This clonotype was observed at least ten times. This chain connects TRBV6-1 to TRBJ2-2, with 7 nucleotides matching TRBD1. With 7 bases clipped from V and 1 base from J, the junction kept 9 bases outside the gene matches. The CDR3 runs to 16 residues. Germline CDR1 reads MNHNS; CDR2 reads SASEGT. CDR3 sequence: CASKSTRQGNTGELFF. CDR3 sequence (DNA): TGTGCCAGCAAGTCCACTAGACAGGGGAACACCGGGGAGCTGTTTTTT.

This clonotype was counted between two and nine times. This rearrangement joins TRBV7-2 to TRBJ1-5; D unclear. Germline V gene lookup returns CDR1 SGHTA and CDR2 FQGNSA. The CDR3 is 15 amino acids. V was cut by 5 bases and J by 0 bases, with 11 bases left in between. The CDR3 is CASSPRSYSNQPQHF. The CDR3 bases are TGTGCCAGCAGCCCCCGTTCCTATAGCAATCAGCCCCAGCATTTT.

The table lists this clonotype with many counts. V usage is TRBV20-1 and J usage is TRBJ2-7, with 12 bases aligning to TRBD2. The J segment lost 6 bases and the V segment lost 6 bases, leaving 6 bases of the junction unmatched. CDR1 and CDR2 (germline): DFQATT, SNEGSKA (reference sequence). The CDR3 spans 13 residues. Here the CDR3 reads CSARGLAGGEQYF. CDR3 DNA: TGCAGTGCCCGGGGACTAGCGGGTGGCGAGCAGTACTTC.

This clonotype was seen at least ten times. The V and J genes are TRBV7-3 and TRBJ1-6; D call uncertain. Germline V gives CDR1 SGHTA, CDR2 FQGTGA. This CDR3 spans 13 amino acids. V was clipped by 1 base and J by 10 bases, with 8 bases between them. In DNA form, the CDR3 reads TGTGCCAGCAGCTTAAGCTTGGACTCACCCCTCCACTTT. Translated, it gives CASSLSLDSPLHF.

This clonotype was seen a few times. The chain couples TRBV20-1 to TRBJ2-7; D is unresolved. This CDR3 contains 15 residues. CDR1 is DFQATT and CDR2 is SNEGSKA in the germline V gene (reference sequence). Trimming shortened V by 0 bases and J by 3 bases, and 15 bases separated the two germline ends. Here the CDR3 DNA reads TGCAGTGCTAGAGAGGGTTCGCAAAGGGACTACGAGCAGTACTTC. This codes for CSAREGSQRDYEQYF.

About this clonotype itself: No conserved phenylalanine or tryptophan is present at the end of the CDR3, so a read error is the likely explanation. CDR3 DNA: TGTGCCTGGAGTATGTTAAATGAGCAGTTCCTC. Its translation: CAWSMLNEQFL. The chain has TRBV30 and TRBJ2-1; the D is unclear. CDR1 GTSNPN and CDR2 SVGIG come from the germline V gene (reference sequence). The CDR3 has 11 residues. The ends were cut back, 2 bases at V and 7 bases at J, with 6 bases in the middle.

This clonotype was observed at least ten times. The CDR3 is CASSPRDRSYEQYF. CDR3 sequence (DNA): TGTGCCAGCAGTCCTCGGGACAGGTCCTACGAGCAGTACTTC. The chain recombines TRBV6-1 with TRBJ2-7; 8 positions agree with TRBD1. Losses at the gene ends were 5 bases for V and 1 base for J; bases not matched to a gene: 4. The CDR3 runs 14 residues. Looked up from germline, CDR1 is MNHNS and CDR2 is SASEGT.

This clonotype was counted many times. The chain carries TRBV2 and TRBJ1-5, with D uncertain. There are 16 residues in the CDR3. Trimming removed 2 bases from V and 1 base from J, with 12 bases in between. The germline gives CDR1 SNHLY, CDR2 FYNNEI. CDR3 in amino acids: CASSERGRRSNQPQHF. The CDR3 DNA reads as TGTGCCAGCAGTGAAAGAGGGCGTCGAAGCAATCAGCCCCAGCATTTT.

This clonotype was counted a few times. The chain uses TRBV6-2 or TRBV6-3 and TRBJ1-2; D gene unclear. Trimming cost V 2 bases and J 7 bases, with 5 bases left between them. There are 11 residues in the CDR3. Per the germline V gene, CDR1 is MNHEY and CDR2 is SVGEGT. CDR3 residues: CASSYPSGYTF. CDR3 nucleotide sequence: TGTGCCAGCAGTTACCCAAGTGGCTACACCTTC.

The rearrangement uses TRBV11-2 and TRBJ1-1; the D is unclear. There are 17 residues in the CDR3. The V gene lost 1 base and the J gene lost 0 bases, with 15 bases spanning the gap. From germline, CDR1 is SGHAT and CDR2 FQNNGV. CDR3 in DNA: TGTGCCAGCAGCTTAGTGGTAGATCGACCCCTGAACACTGAAGCTTTCTTT. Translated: CASSLVVDRPLNTEAFF. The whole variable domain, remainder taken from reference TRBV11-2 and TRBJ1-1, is EAGVAQSPRYKIIEKRQSVAFWCNPISGHATLYWYQQILGQGPKLLIQFQNNGVVDDSQLPKDRFSAERLKGVDSTLKIQPAKLEDSAVYLCASSLVVDRPLNTEAFFGQGTRLTVV.

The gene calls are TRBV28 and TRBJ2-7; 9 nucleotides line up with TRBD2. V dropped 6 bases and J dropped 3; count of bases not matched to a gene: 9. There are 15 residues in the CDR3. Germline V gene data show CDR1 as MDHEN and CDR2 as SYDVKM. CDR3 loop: CASSTGGRADYEQYF. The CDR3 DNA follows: TGTGCCAGCAGCACTGGCGGGAGGGCCGACTACGAGCAGTACTTC. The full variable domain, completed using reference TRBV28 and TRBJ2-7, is DVKVTQSSRYLVKRTGEKVFLECVQDMDHENMFWYRQDPGLGLRLIYFSYDVKMKEKGDIPEGYSVSREKKERFSLILESASTNQTSMYLCASSTGGRADYEQYFGPGTRLTVT.

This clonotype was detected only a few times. CDR3 in amino acids: CASSLAGTGLGYTF. For the CDR3, the DNA is TGTGCCAGCAGCTTAGCGGGGACAGGGTTGGGCTACACCTTC. This chain joins TRBV7-2 and TRBJ1-2, with 9 bases that match TRBD1. This CDR3 contains 14 residues. V lost 0 bases to trimming and J lost 8 bases; unmatched junction nucleotides: 4. Germline CDR1 SGHTA, CDR2 FQGNSA.